This TCR beta chain was identified in a study of cytomegalovirus exposure and HLA in healthy donors (dated by TCRdb to 2015 to 2018). Context from the whole study: According to an earlier analysis of 587 of the donors, some 180 million T cells yielded roughly 100 million unique TCR beta sequences and roughly 280 Gb of sequence data. An early release covering roughly 600 HLA-typed donors comprised about 320 gigabases of sequencing data and 85 million or so unique TCR sequences. Among the approximately 430 genotyped donors, about 83% belonged to the genetic ancestry cluster associated with self-reported Caucasian donors. The study was designed to test whether signatures of past pathogen exposure could be identified by cataloging public T cell receptors. The study profiled the T cell repertoires of hundreds of subjects by immunosequencing and related them to cytomegalovirus serostatus. A separate validation cohort of more than 100 different subjects was used in addition to the approximately 670-subject first cohort. High-throughput TCR immunosequencing, statistical association of individual TCRs with disease status, and machine learning were combined to predict cytomegalovirus infection status. In a later analysis, previously published TCR beta repertoires from fewer than 750 donors were re-analyzed and high-resolution HLA genotyping was added so that TCR occurrence patterns could be studied. Rather than using new phenotypic data, the later analysis identified candidate immune exposures from TCR beta sequences and from how often those sequences occurred across donors. An earlier analysis of 587 of the donors used high-throughput TCR beta sequencing to judge whether each TCR beta V gene segment behaved as functional or pseudogenic. Alongside the repertoire data, information on donor age, sex, ethnicity and CMV serostatus was compiled. A later genetic analysis used genome-wide SNP genotypes for about 60% of the roughly 670 donors, treating that subset as a discovery cohort. All discovery cohort repertoires had been generated on a single sequencing platform. Class I and class II HLA loci were covered by the typing at four-digit resolution. The number of donors typed differed by locus, with roughly 629-640 for A, B, C, DRB1 and DQB1, more than 500 for DQA1, 600 to 610 for DPA1, and some 440 for DPB1. Four to six DR-DQ haplotypes were handled as single units for association and clustering, since linkage in the cohort was strong. Among 398 genotyped donors of the cohort, an average of approximately 220,000 unique TCR beta nucleotide sequences was sequenced per donor, of which 15% to 20% were non-productive. The paper's findings and limits, for the study overall: The cohort was sequenced for TCR beta chains only, and without alpha or paired-chain data the features that could be detected were limited. In vitro tests confirmed that a few of the cytomegalovirus-associated TCR beta chains recognize cytomegalovirus antigens. Several of the top co-occurrence clusters appeared to be linked to parvovirus B19, influenza, CMV and Epstein-Barr virus, according to a later analysis. The classifier was reported to diagnose cytomegalovirus status with high specificity and sensitivity in both the original cohort and the validation cohort. The 87-base-pair reads could not distinguish some IMGT-functional V segments, including TRBV6-2 and TRBV6-3, so those segments were excluded. A later analysis found that most CMV-associated TCR beta chains appeared HLA-restricted, with HLA associations seemingly driven largely by CMV exposure. In a later genetic analysis, a missense DCLRE1C variant was associated with V-gene and J-gene trimming of TCR beta chains, and the association was replicated in an independent cohort. For the cohort, immune exposure information was limited to CMV serostatus. Across donors, most TCR sequences were observed very rarely, whereas some public TCRs were present in many individuals. A further reported finding was that TCR beta sequences accurately predicted the HLA-A and HLA-B alleles for most subjects in the first cohort. At a false discovery rate of 0.05, a later analysis linked around 17,000 TCR beta sequences to specific HLA alleles. About 17 rarely observed V segments, including chromosome 9 orphons, were excluded from the earlier analysis of just under 600 of the donors because counts were too low. In an earlier analysis of some 540 of the donors, most TCR beta V segments appeared in productive rearrangements about 87% or about 30% of the time, broadly matching IMGT annotations. In a later analysis, HLA-associated TCR beta chains were found to be more clonally expanded and to have lower generation probabilities than equally common non-associated chains. Compared with the roughly 670-donor mean, donors in an Asian-associated ancestry cluster had fewer N-insertions in productive TCRs, according to a later genetic analysis. Because HLA typing was missing for some donors at each locus, association tests included only the typed subset. A later analysis found that TCR association rates varied across HLA loci, with DRB1 alleles showing the most associated TCRs and HLA-C alleles the fewest. Linkage disequilibrium might explain the correlated functional status among segregating V segments, but an unknown experimental factor could not be ruled out. The sequencing pipeline was judged likely to have produced a cluster of highly shared sequence variants as a technical artifact. Presence/absence analyses assumed roughly uniform sequencing depth across donors, an assumption that may not hold. It was suggested by the authors that the approach could potentially be generalized to other disease states and immunological phenotypes. Strong co-occurrence of HLA alleles, especially DR and DQ, made assigning TCR associations to individual alleles difficult. The study gave a list of roughly 150 TCR beta chains associated with cytomegalovirus.

Library preparation used the immunoSEQ multiplex PCR assay. A mixture of 60 forward primers for TCR Vbeta segments and 13 reverse primers for TCR Jbeta segments was used in the multiplex PCR. A multiplex PCR assay on genomic DNA amplified the CDR3 region of rearranged TCR beta genes. Amplified TCR beta libraries were sequenced as 87-base-pair reads on the Illumina HiSeq System. As for the original processing: Across the 670 or so repertoires, a later analysis counted roughly 77 million unique TCR beta chains, 8.5 million to 12 million of which were shared by at least two donors. To remove PCR and sequencing errors, raw reads were error-corrected and collapsed into unique sequences using a nearest-neighbor algorithm that merged closely related sequences. V, D and J gene segments were assigned by aligning CDR3 sequences to IMGT reference sequences. Each retained sequence needed at least a six-nucleotide match to both a V gene segment and a J gene segment. Rearrangements were called productive when the CDR3 lacked stop codons and stayed in frame with V and J; all others were non-productive. Following IMGT convention, CDR3 was defined as the stretch from the second conserved V-encoded cysteine to the conserved J-encoded phenylalanine. Sequences without an unambiguous match to a single V gene segment were excluded from the earlier analysis of a few hundred of the donors. In an earlier analysis of 587 of the donors, V segments were called functional above 56.7% productive rearrangements and were called segregating when the between-donor standard deviation exceeded 5%. To diagnose cytomegalovirus status from the catalog of TCR beta chain sequences, a statistical classification framework was built. In a later analysis, V and J genes were assigned by comparing TCR nucleotide sequences against IMGT/GENE-DB human TR gene sequences. The TCRdist pipeline was used in a later analysis to assign CDR3 sequences and most-parsimonious VDJ recombination scenarios. In a later analysis, each TCR beta chain was defined by its CDR3 amino acid sequence together with its V-gene family, and reads without a unique V-gene family were excluded. As a way to deal with suspected cross-contamination and a sequencing artifact, a later analysis dropped approximately 590 nucleotide sequences that were highly shared and had low generation probability. A later analysis calculated a clonal expansion index for each public chain from normalized within-repertoire ranks of inferred template counts. In a later analysis, generation probabilities were computed with a VDJ recombination model fitted to out-of-frame rearrangements, and the resulting probabilities were checked against IGoR. In a later analysis, hypergeometric tests were used to score TCR-TCR, TCR-HLA and TCR-CMV co-occurrence, with a repertoire-size bias correction applied to TCR pairs. False discovery rates were estimated in a later analysis by permuting HLA or CMV assignments 20 times. In a later analysis, co-occurring TCRs were grouped using DBSCAN, and TCRdist sequence similarity was added for clustering within HLA-allele-positive subsets. Repertoires with fewer than 30,000 or more than 120,000 public chains, plus five repertoires with anomalous nucleotide sharing, were excluded from co-occurrence clustering. TCRdb's version of the immuneACCESS table is confined to in-frame rearrangements and falls short of the full clone set. An unresolved V gene accounts for under half of the shortfall where checked; the remainder is of unknown origin. V and J calls plus clone size are reproduced from that table; the DNA served to infer D and trimming. The table for this sample lists fewer than 110,000 clones; approximately 66% of them were counted only once. The ten biggest clones cover roughly 3% of the sample.

The cohort consisted of hundreds of healthy bone marrow donors. All cohort members were sampled while nominally healthy, although unrecorded immune exposures were likely present. The donor was CMV seronegative and belonged to the group of under 400 seronegative cohort members. A peripheral blood sample was collected from each donor, and TCR beta sequencing was performed on peripheral blood mononuclear cells. Genomic DNA extraction from the blood cell samples was performed with the Qiagen DNeasy Blood Extraction Kit. The CDR3 runs 15 amino acids, cysteine and phenylalanine included. The retained sequence is limited to the CDR3, 45 bases, with the frame set at the first base. The germline V gene (reference sequence) sets CDR1 to SEHNR and CDR2 to FQNEAQ. V and J are trimmed by 10 bases and 7 bases, and the gene matches miss 15 bases of the junction. As regards this clone: Its cognate antigen has yet to be identified. Per-nucleotide qualities are absent, and no much larger clonotype sits a single base away.

Material for sequencing was PBMCs. This chain is built from TRBV7-9 and TRBJ2-1; 8 bases in the middle match TRBD2. The receptor's source is a woman aged 50 to 60 in good health and CMV-seronegative. The DNA is TGTGCCACCGACCAAGCGGGAGAGGGTAGGAATGAGCAGTTCTTC. This encodes CATDQAGEGRNEQFF.